This TCR beta chain was captured by sequencing in a study of cytomegalovirus exposure and HLA in healthy donors listed by TCRdb under 2017. Background on the whole study: According to an earlier analysis of 550 to 750 of the donors, about 179 million T cells yielded some 120 million unique TCR beta sequences and about 300 Gb of sequence data. Both class I and class II loci were covered by HLA typing, at four-digit resolution. Four to six DR-DQ haplotypes were handled as single units for association and clustering, since linkage in the cohort was strong. The study combined high-throughput TCR immunosequencing, statistical association of individual TCRs with disease status, and machine learning to predict cytomegalovirus infection status. Using immunosequencing, the study profiled T cell repertoires from some 670 subjects and related those repertoires to cytomegalovirus serostatus. A later analysis re-analyzed previously published TCR beta repertoires from 666 donors and added high-resolution HLA genotyping to study TCR occurrence patterns. An earlier analysis of 587 of the donors used high-throughput TCR beta sequencing to judge whether each TCR beta V gene segment behaved as functional or pseudogenic. In addition to the first cohort of 650 to 750 subjects, a separate validation cohort of 100 to 150 different subjects was used. On average, roughly 240,000 unique TCR beta nucleotide sequences were sequenced per donor among a few hundred genotyped donors of the cohort, with 15% to 20% of those sequences being non-productive. In the later analysis, no new phenotypic data were used to find candidate immune exposures; instead, reliance was placed on TCR beta sequences and their occurrence across donors. Alongside the repertoire data, information on donor age, sex, ethnicity and CMV serostatus was compiled. The aim of the study was to test whether cataloging public T cell receptors could identify signatures of past pathogen exposure. Of the roughly 400 genotyped donors, 75% to 85% were placed in the genetic ancestry cluster associated with self-reported Caucasian donors. Every repertoire in the discovery cohort had been generated on one and the same sequencing platform. Typing coverage differed by locus: A, B, C, DRB1 and DQB1 were typed in about 620-640 donors, DQA1 in about 510, DPA1 in some 610, and DPB1 in 472. Roughly 300 gigabases of sequencing data and around 85 million unique TCR sequences made up an early release that covered approximately 620 HLA-typed donors. In a later genetic analysis, genome-wide SNP genotypes for about three fifths of the roughly 670 donors were used, and that subset was treated as a discovery cohort. On the study overall, not on this receptor specifically: Immune exposure information for the cohort was limited to CMV serostatus. Assigning TCR associations to individual alleles was difficult when HLA alleles, especially DR and DQ, strongly co-occurred. A later analysis reported that several top co-occurrence clusters appeared linked to parvovirus B19, influenza, CMV and Epstein-Barr virus. An earlier analysis of roughly 570 of the donors showed that most TCR beta V segments appeared in productive rearrangements either about 90% or about 30% of the time, which broadly matched IMGT annotations. A total of fewer than 200 TCR beta chains were listed by the study as associated with cytomegalovirus. The classifier was reported to diagnose cytomegalovirus status with high specificity and sensitivity in both the original cohort and the validation cohort. Compared with equally common non-associated chains, HLA-associated TCR beta chains in a later analysis were more clonally expanded and had lower generation probabilities. The earlier analysis of about 600 of the donors excluded roughly 16 rarely observed V segments, including chromosome 9 orphons, because counts were too low. Some IMGT-functional V segments, including TRBV6-2 and TRBV6-3, could not be distinguished by the 87-base-pair reads and were therefore excluded. A few of the identified cytomegalovirus-associated TCR beta chains were confirmed in vitro to be specific for cytomegalovirus antigens. Roughly uniform sequencing depth across donors was assumed in presence/absence analyses, although this assumption may not hold. A cluster of highly shared sequence variants was judged likely to represent a technical artifact of the sequencing pipeline. According to a later analysis, most CMV-associated TCR beta chains appeared to be HLA-restricted, and the HLA associations seemed to be driven largely by CMV exposure. Across donors, most TCR sequences were observed very rarely, whereas some public TCRs were present in many individuals. According to a later analysis, TCR association rates differed among HLA loci, with DRB1 alleles showing the most associated TCRs and HLA-C alleles showing the fewest. V-gene and J-gene trimming of TCR beta chains was associated with a missense DCLRE1C variant in a later genetic analysis, and the association was replicated in an independent cohort. Because HLA typing was unavailable for some donors at each locus, only the typed subset was used in association tests. The authors suggested that the approach could potentially be extended to other disease states and immunological phenotypes. A further reported finding was that TCR beta sequences accurately predicted the HLA-A and HLA-B alleles for most subjects in the first cohort. Correlated functional status among segregating V segments might reflect linkage disequilibrium, but an unknown experimental factor could not be ruled out. Specific HLA alleles were associated with 15,000 to 20,000 TCR beta sequences at a false discovery rate of 0.05 in a later analysis. According to a later genetic analysis, donors in an Asian-associated ancestry cluster had fewer N-insertions in productive TCRs than the roughly 670-donor mean. Only TCR beta chains were sequenced in this cohort, and the absence of alpha or paired-chain data limited detectable features.

Based on the germline V gene (reference sequence), the CDR1 and CDR2 sequences are SSHAT and FNYEAQ. The CDR3 spans 13 residues, from the cysteine through the phenylalanine. The entry retains the CDR3 DNA only, 39 bases that are in frame from base 1. Preparation of the library involved the immunoSEQ multiplex PCR assay. For the multiplex PCR, a mixture combining 60 forward primers for TCR Vbeta segments and 13 reverse primers for TCR Jbeta segments was used. The CDR3 region of rearranged TCR beta genes was amplified from genomic DNA by a multiplex PCR assay. Amplified TCR beta libraries were sequenced as 87-base-pair reads on the Illumina HiSeq System. The authors processed their data as follows. Across the 640 or so repertoires, a later analysis counted 60 million to 90 million unique TCR beta chains, roughly 11 million of which were shared by at least two donors. Raw reads were error-corrected and collapsed into unique sequences with a nearest-neighbor algorithm that merged closely related sequences to remove PCR and sequencing errors. CDR3 sequences were aligned to IMGT reference sequences to assign V, D and J gene segments. For a sequence to be retained, a match of at least six nucleotides was required to both a V gene segment and a J gene segment. Rearrangements were classified as productive when the CDR3 lacked stop codons and remained in frame with V and J, and all other rearrangements were classified as non-productive. CDR3 was defined according to IMGT convention as the region running from the second conserved V-encoded cysteine to the conserved J-encoded phenylalanine. The earlier analysis of about 610 of the donors excluded any sequence lacking an unambiguous match to a single V gene segment. In an earlier analysis of approximately 500 of the donors, a V segment was called functional when productive rearrangements were above 56.7%, and segregating when the standard deviation between donors exceeded 5%. A statistical classification framework was developed to diagnose cytomegalovirus status using the catalog of TCR beta chain sequences. In a later analysis, TCR nucleotide sequences were compared against IMGT/GENE-DB human TR gene sequences so that V and J genes could be assigned. In a later analysis, CDR3 sequences and most-parsimonious VDJ recombination scenarios were assigned using the TCRdist pipeline. In a later analysis, each TCR beta chain was defined by its CDR3 amino acid sequence together with its V-gene family, and reads lacking a unique V-gene family were excluded. A later analysis removed several hundred highly shared, low-generation-probability nucleotide sequences to deal with suspected cross-contamination and a sequencing artifact. In a later analysis, a clonal expansion index was calculated for each public chain from normalized within-repertoire ranks of inferred template counts. In a later analysis, generation probabilities were computed with a VDJ recombination model fitted to out-of-frame rearrangements, and the resulting probabilities were checked against IGoR. In a later analysis, hypergeometric tests were used to score TCR-TCR, TCR-HLA and TCR-CMV co-occurrence, with a repertoire-size bias correction applied to TCR pairs. To estimate false discovery rates, a later analysis permuted the HLA or CMV assignments 20 times. In a later analysis, co-occurring TCRs were grouped using DBSCAN, and TCRdist sequence similarity was added for clustering within HLA-allele-positive subsets. For co-occurrence clustering, repertoires with fewer than 30,000 or more than 120,000 public chains were excluded, along with 5 or 6 repertoires with anomalous nucleotide sharing. This immuneACCESS table, as held by TCRdb, lists in-frame sequences with V and J called but not all clones. Of the missing ones, under half trace to an unresolved V gene in checked studies; the others have no known cause. That table supplies the V and J calls and clone size; D and trimming were determined from the DNA. This sample comprises about 89,000 clones, 85% of them detected only once. 7.4% of the sample lies in the top ten.

The cohort comprised more than 550 healthy bone marrow donors. All cohort members were sampled while nominally healthy, although unrecorded immune exposures were likely present. The donor was CMV seropositive and belonged to the group of around 300 seropositive cohort members. A peripheral blood sample was provided by each donor, and peripheral blood mononuclear cells were used for TCR beta sequencing. Genomic DNA was extracted from the blood cell samples with the Qiagen DNeasy Blood Extraction Kit. Concerning this clone: The target of this receptor is not known. One end of the junction varies from germline; a read error may be responsible.

Input material: PBMCs. This receptor was taken from a man in his forties in good health and CMV-seropositive. The chain uses TRBV7-7 and TRBJ1-4, with the D segment identity uncertain. The nucleotides read TGTGCTAGCAGCTTAGAGGAGGGTGGAAAACTGTTTTTT. Translated, it gives CASSLEEGGKLFF. Joined to the reference TRBV7-7 and TRBJ1-4 proteins, this CDR3 gives the full variable domain: GAGVSQSPRYKVTKRGQDVTLRCDPISSHATLYWYQQALGQGPEFLTYFNYEAQPDKSGLPSDRFSAERPEGSISTLTIQRTEQRDSAMYRCASSLEEGGKLFFGSGTQLSVL.